Described below is a single T cell receptor (beta chain) sequence and its context. No antigen is known for it. The source of the sample is a study of monozygotic twins with cystic fibrosis. Study-wide results and caveats: No link emerged between shared CDR3 counts and age, concordance or severity. Clonality was generally low (median roughly 0.009), higher in the most severe patients.

Method: immunoSEQ multiplex PCR; TCRdb's copy keeps in-frame clones and lacks some. The sample lists about 14,000 clones, roughly 98% seen once, with around 0.41% in the top ten. Germline-derived CDR1 and CDR2 are MNHEY and SVGAGI. The CDR3 covers 15 residues. V was pared by 5 bases and J by 1 base, with 12 bases between. The chain has TRBV6-5 and TRBJ2-4; TRBD2 is a possible D gene (6 bases). The sequenced sample was blood. This clonotype originated in a girl under 10 years old with cystic fibrosis. The CDR3 loop is CASSTSGVAKNIQYF. In nucleotides, the CDR3 is TGTGCCAGCAGTACATCGGGAGTTGCCAAAAACATTCAGTACTTC.